One and the same sample provided the 12 T cell receptor beta chains below, sequenced in a study of blood T cells in healthy people across ages. Through a sample-barcoded 5' primer and a J-beta primer mix, a second PCR was run for roughly 7 to 12 cycles. TCRdb re-called the 5' RACE reads with MiXCR, one entry per CDR3 protein. The sample has over 1,200,000 distinct CDR3 sequences, 45% to 70% seen once. The sequenced material came from blood. The receptors originated from a man between 18 and 35 years old in good health.

J is TRBJ2-7 and V is TRBV10-1, with no clear D. Germline loops: CDR1 WNHNN, CDR2 SYGVQD (reference sequence). The V gene lost 6 bases and the J gene lost 6 bases, with 12 bases spanning the gap. The CDR3 is 12 amino acids. The DNA for the CDR3 is TGCGCCAGCAGCGAGGAGATTCCCGAGCAGTACTTC. Translated: CASSEEIPEQYF.

The rearrangement uses TRBV7-9 and TRBJ2-1; D may correspond to TRBD1 or TRBD2 (5 bases each). V lost 2 bases, J lost 8 bases, and 16 bases lay in between. The CDR3 sequence is 15 residues long. The germline gives CDR1 SEHNR, CDR2 FQNEAQ (reference sequence). CDR3 amino acids: CASSLSGQGRDEQFF. CDR3 DNA sequence: TGTGCCAGCAGCTTATCGGGGCAGGGTAGAGATGAGCAGTTCTTC.

This clonotype was detected only a few times. This chain links TRBV12-3 or TRBV12-4 with TRBJ2-1; D is unresolved. The germline V and J ends were trimmed by 0 bases and 0 bases, with 9 bases remaining between them. The CDR3 length is 16 residues. DNA of the CDR3: TGTGCCAGCAGTTTAGCGCTCCTGAGCTCCTACAATGAGCAGTTCTTC. As protein: CASSLALLSSYNEQFF.

This clonotype was detected only a few times. The chain couples TRBV9 to TRBJ2-1; a weak D match, TRBD2 (7 bases). The CDR3 totals 17 residues. Germline V gene sequence: CDR1 SGDLS, CDR2 YYNGEE. Trimming stripped 3 bases from V and 2 bases from J, with 18 bases between. The CDR3 loop is CASSAFPRGAAYNEQFF. In DNA form, the CDR3 reads TGTGCCAGCAGCGCCTTCCCTCGGGGGGCCGCCTACAATGAGCAGTTCTTC.

The sample holds many counts of this clonotype. The rearrangement joins TRBV7-8 to TRBJ1-6, with no clear D. Germline V gives CDR1 SGHVS, CDR2 FQNEAQ. The CDR3 runs to 15 residues. V was clipped by 7 bases and J by 0 bases, with 10 bases between them. This CDR3 reads CASTPGSSYNSPLHF. The CDR3 coding sequence is TGTGCCAGCACACCGGGGAGCTCCTATAATTCACCCCTCCACTTT.

The CDR3 coding sequence is TGTGCCAGCAGCCCCGGACAGTGGGCAATCAGAAGCACTGAAGCTTTCTTT. It yields the protein CASSPGQWAIRSTEAFF. The chain carries TRBV6-1 and TRBJ1-1; perhaps TRBD1 as D (6 bases). Germline CDR1 and CDR2: MNHNS and SASEGT. The CDR3 totals 17 residues. V gave up 6 bases and J gave up 4 bases, with 24 bases separating them.

This clonotype has just one count. This chain connects TRBV29-1 to TRBJ1-2, with TRBD1 matching over 11 bases. CDR1 is SQVTM and CDR2 is ANQGSEA in the germline V gene. The trim removed 6 bases at V and 4 bases at J, leaving 10 bases unmatched. The CDR3 has 15 amino acids. This CDR3 is CSVCQRGTGGYGYTF. CDR3 sequence (DNA): TGCAGCGTCTGCCAACGGGGGACAGGGGGCTATGGCTACACCTTC.

In this sample, this clonotype turned up once. The rearrangement uses TRBV20-1 and TRBJ2-5; 7 bases agree with TRBD2. The germline V gene has CDR1 DFQATT and CDR2 SNEGSKA (reference sequence). After removal of 4 bases from V and 6 bases from J, the junction contained 14 bases not matched to a gene. This CDR3 region has 15 residues. The CDR3 DNA sequence: TGCAGTGCTAACCCCGGGTTGCGGGAGAGAAAGACCCAGTACTTC. It translates to CSANPGLRERKTQYF.

This clonotype was recorded once. V is TRBV29-1 and J is TRBJ1-2; no firm D call. This CDR3 has 13 residues. Germline CDR1 reads SQVTM; CDR2 reads ANQGSEA. Trimming took off 4 bases at V and 2 bases at J, with 11 bases between the two ends. The CDR3 loop reads CSVVVTGNYGYTF. The CDR3 DNA reads TGCAGCGTTGTGGTGACGGGGAACTATGGCTACACCTTC.

This chain connects TRBV28 to TRBJ2-5; TRBD1 matches at 10 bases. The ends lost 3 bases at V and 1 base at J; junction bases unmatched: 8. Germline CDR1 and CDR2: MDHEN and SYDVKM. CDR3 length: 17 amino acids. The CDR3 loop is CASSLTARDRGQETQYF. CDR3 nucleotides: TGTGCCAGCAGTTTGACGGCCCGGGACAGGGGCCAAGAGACCCAGTACTTC.

The V call is TRBV7-2, the J call TRBJ2-3; no clear D. Germline V gene data show CDR1 as SGHTA and CDR2 as FQGNSA. Trimming cost V 1 base and J 3 bases, with 5 bases left between them. CDR3 length equals 13 residues. The DNA of the CDR3 is TGTGCCAGCAGCTTAGAATGGACAGATACGCAGTATTTT. This gives the protein CASSLEWTDTQYF. Using reference TRBV7-2 and TRBJ2-3 for the parts outside the CDR3, the full variable domain is GAGVSQSPSNKVTEKGKDVELRCDPISGHTALYWYRQSLGQGLEFLIYFQGNSAPDKSGLPSDRFSAERTGGSVSTLTIQRTQQEDSAVYLCASSLEWTDTQYFGPGTRLTVL.

This chain uses TRBV7-6 with TRBJ1-2; TRBD1 matches 8 bases. With V trimmed by 5 bases and J by 3 bases, 5 bases remained unmatched. This CDR3 has 14 amino acids. Germline V lookup: CDR1 SGHVS, CDR2 FNYEAQ. In DNA, the CDR3 is TGTGCCAGCAGCCCCAGGGGGCGGTACTATGGCTACACCTTC. Translating it yields CASSPRGRYYGYTF.